The 11 T cell receptor beta chains below come from one sample, sequenced in a study of shared clonotypes between healthy human individuals. Profiled with immunoSEQ multiplex PCR; TCRdb holds only in-frame clones, not every one. This sample has about 1 million clones, with about three quarters found just once. The specimen sequenced was memory CD4+ T cells sorted from blood. Subset described: CD45RA-negative fraction. The receptors were gathered from a man aged 18 to 29 in good health.

About this clone itself: Other DNA sequences in this specimen translate into the identical CDR3. This chain links TRBV7-2 with TRBJ2-7; 8 bases are shared with TRBD2. CDR3 length: 14 residues. Germline V gene lookup returns CDR1 SGHTA and CDR2 FQGNSA. Germline trimming cut 5 bases from V and 3 bases from J; bases unmatched to any gene: 6. The CDR3 bases are TGTGCCAGCAGCCCCGGGACTAGGTACTACGAGCAGTACTTC. This encodes CASSPGTRYYEQYF.

The chain employs TRBV28 and TRBJ2-5; D is uncertain. Germline V CDR1 and CDR2: MDHEN, SYDVKM. The CDR3 runs 13 residues. V lost 7 bases and J 7 bases, leaving 16 bases between the germline ends. CDR3 sequence (DNA): TGTGCCAGCACGGTAGTCGAGTTAGGGACCCAGTACTTC. It codes for CASTVVELGTQYF. Combining the CDR3 with reference TRBV28 and TRBJ2-5 gives the whole variable domain DVKVTQSSRYLVKRTGEKVFLECVQDMDHENMFWYRQDPGLGLRLIYFSYDVKMKEKGDIPEGYSVSREKKERFSLILESASTNQTSMYLCASTVVELGTQYFGPGTRLLVL.

V gene TRBV7-2 combines with J gene TRBJ2-7; D is possibly TRBD1 (6 bases). The length of the CDR3 is 13 residues. CDR1 and CDR2 from the germline V gene are SGHTA and FQGNSA. V gave up 4 bases and J gave up 4 bases, with 11 bases separating them. The CDR3 region is CASSYQGRYEQYF. CDR3 sequence (DNA): TGTGCCAGCAGCTACCAGGGGCGATACGAGCAGTACTTC.

This chain uses TRBV7-9 with TRBJ1-1; D is ambiguous. The CDR3 extends over 13 amino acids. V was trimmed by 2 bases and J by 1 base, leaving 5 bases between them. The germline CDR1 and CDR2 sequences are SEHNR and FQNEAQ (reference sequence). The CDR3 region is CASSLIANTEAFF. In DNA form, the CDR3 reads TGTGCCAGCAGCTTAATAGCGAACACTGAAGCTTTCTTT. The full variable domain, its missing parts supplied by reference TRBV7-9 and TRBJ1-1, is DTGVSQNPRHKITKRGQNVTFRCDPISEHNRLYWYRQTLGQGPEFLTYFQNEAQLEKSRLLSDRFSAERPKGSFSTLEIQRTEQGDSAMYLCASSLIANTEAFFGQGTRLTVV.

A note on this clone: Other DNA sequences in this sample translate to the same CDR3. The chain joins TRBV10-3 to TRBJ2-7; D perhaps matches TRBD1 (6 bases). With 3 bases removed from V and 1 base from J, the gap between germline ends came to 7 bases. This CDR3 is built from 13 residues. CDR1 is ENHRY and CDR2 is SYGVKD in the germline V gene. The CDR3 bases are TGTGCCATCAGTGAAGGACAGTCCTACGAGCAGTACTTC. Translating gives CAISEGQSYEQYF.

This rearrangement joins TRBV6-1 to TRBJ1-6, with D hard to call. CDR3 length: 13 residues. V shed 6 bases and J shed 5 bases, with 8 bases lying between them. CDR1 and CDR2 (germline): MNHNS, SASEGT. Here the CDR3 DNA reads TGTGCCAGCAGATTAGTTGATAATTCACCCCTCCACTTT. It encodes CASRLVDNSPLHF.

The V call is TRBV6-5, the J call TRBJ2-7; 7 nucleotides line up with TRBD2. Per the germline V gene, CDR1 is MNHEY and CDR2 is SVGAGI. This CDR3 spans 12 amino acids. The junction had 7 bases not matched to a gene; V was cut back by 6 bases and J by 8 bases. The CDR3 bases are TGTGCCAGCAGGGGGACTAAATCCCAGCAGTACTTC. Its translation is CASRGTKSQQYF.

The rearrangement links TRBV7-9 to TRBJ2-3; 8 positions match TRBD1. CDR3 length: 16 amino acids. Trimming cost V 6 bases and J 0 bases; bases outside gene matches: 8. Germline V lookup: CDR1 SEHNR, CDR2 FQNEAQ (reference sequence). CDR3 residues: CASRLRTGTSTDTQYF. DNA for the CDR3: TGTGCCAGCAGACTTAGGACAGGGACCAGCACAGATACGCAGTATTTT.

Regarding this clone: A read error may produce the germline difference seen at one junction end. The chain is built from TRBV7-3 and TRBJ1-2, with TRBD1 matching 9 bases. The CDR3 spans 14 residues. Germline V gene sequence: CDR1 SGHTA, CDR2 FQGTGA. CDR3 bases: TGTGCCAGCAGCCTAACAGGGGGCGCAGTAGGTTACACCTTC. Translated, it gives CASSLTGGAVGYTF.

CDR3 region: CASSQTSGLYNEQFF. CDR3 nucleotide sequence: TGTGCCAGCAGCCAGACTAGCGGACTCTACAATGAGCAGTTCTTC. The chain is built from TRBV9 and TRBJ2-1; 9 bases match TRBD2. Trimming cost V 4 bases and J 3 bases; bases outside gene matches: 5. Germline V gives CDR1 SGDLS, CDR2 YYNGEE. The CDR3 has 15 amino acids.

The CDR3 DNA is TGCGCCAGCAGCCCCGATAGCGGGGGTCTCTACAATGAGCAGTTCTTC. Residues: CASSPDSGGLYNEQFF. The chain is built from TRBV5-1 and TRBJ2-1; 9 positions agree with TRBD2. Germline V lookup: CDR1 SGHRS, CDR2 YFSETQ. This CDR3 is built from 16 residues. V shed 4 bases and J 3 bases; nucleotides not matched to a gene: 8. Together with reference TRBV5-1 and TRBJ2-1, the CDR3 gives the full variable domain: KAGVTQTPRYLIKTRGQQVTLSCSPISGHRSVSWYQQTPGQGLQFLFEYFSETQRNKGNFPGRFSGRQFSNSRSEMNVSTLELGDSALYLCASSPDSGGLYNEQFFGPGTRLTVL.